This T cell receptor beta chain is from a study of OX40 agonist ivuxolimab in advanced cancers. Whole-study results and caveats: CD4+ and CD8+ blood T cells expanded clonally by week 6 at 0.1 to 3.0 mg/kg. Among the lowest peripheral clonal expansion occurred in 0.1-3.0 mg/kg partial responders.

V lost 7 bases, J lost 12 bases, and 19 bases lay in between. Germline CDR1 and CDR2: SNHLY and FYNNEI. The CDR3 length is 13 residues. Only in-frame clones appear in the TCRdb table, and some are missing; sequencing was by immunoSEQ multiplex PCR. The repertoire consists of about 38,000 clones, with approximately 87% occurring once and the leading ten covering approximately 33%. As for this clone: Its antigen is as yet unknown.

The sequencing used CD4+ or CD8+ T cells sorted from blood, collected in a trial of the OX40 agonist ivuxolimab. This sequence originates from an adult with an advanced solid tumor such as melanoma, head and neck, liver or kidney cancer. The chain links TRBV2 to TRBJ2-1; D perhaps matches TRBD2 (6 bases). CDR3 DNA sequence: TGTGCCAGCACCGAGACTAGTACCGGGCGGCAGTTCTTC. Protein product: CASTETSTGRQFF.